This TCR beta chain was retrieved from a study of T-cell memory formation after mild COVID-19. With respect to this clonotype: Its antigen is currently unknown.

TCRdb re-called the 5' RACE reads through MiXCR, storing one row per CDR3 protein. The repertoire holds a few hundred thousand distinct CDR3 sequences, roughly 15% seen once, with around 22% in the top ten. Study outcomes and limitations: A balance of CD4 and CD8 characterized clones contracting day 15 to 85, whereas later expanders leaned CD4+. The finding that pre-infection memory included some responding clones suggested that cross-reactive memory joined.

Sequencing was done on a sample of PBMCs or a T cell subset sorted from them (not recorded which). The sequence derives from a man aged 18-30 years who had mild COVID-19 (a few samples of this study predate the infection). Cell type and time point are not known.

The CDR3 loop is CASSLRQYNEQFF. The CDR3 nucleotides read TGTGCCAGCAGCTTAAGACAATACAATGAGCAGTTCTTC. The chain combines TRBV11-2 with TRBJ2-1; D unresolved. CDR3 length: 13 amino acids. The V end lost 2 bases, the J end lost 4 bases, and 6 bases lay between the germline ends. Germline V gene sequence: CDR1 SGHAT, CDR2 FQNNGV.